Listed below are T cell receptor beta chains from one sample, sequenced in a study of read filtering for tumor transcriptome and immune sequencing. Each CDR3 protein gets one entry after TCRdb re-called the reads with MiXCR. The sample consists of roughly 130,000 distinct CDR3 sequences, approximately 12% of them appearing once. Input material: a population of CD138-negative cells sorted from bone marrow. These receptors originate from a donor at least 40 years old with multiple myeloma. CDR3s include the opening cysteine and the closing phenylalanine or tryptophan. Fields, in order: J gene, V gene, CDR3 protein.

>TRBJ1-1|TRBV2
CASRGQIEYTEAFF
>TRBJ1-2|TRBV12-3/TRBV12-4
CASRSGGAGYTF
>TRBJ1-4|TRBV3-1
CASSRTGSNEKLFF
>TRBJ2-1|TRBV2
CASSEGLAGVYNEQFF
>TRBJ2-7|TRBV18
CASSPLPGGRNEQYF
>TRBJ1-6|TRBV6-1
CASRTDRANSPLHF
>TRBJ2-1|TRBV20-1
CSAIRRDSYNEQFF
>TRBJ2-2|TRBV18
CASHSRTGDTGELFF
>TRBJ1-1|TRBV20-1
CSARDFGPGTEAFF
>TRBJ2-7|TRBV2
CASTSSGRAGEQYF
>TRBJ2-5|TRBV6-1
CARKRADQETQYF
>TRBJ2-3|TRBV9
CASSSMTNMDTQYF
>TRBJ1-5|TRBV2
CASSEGFRNQPQHF
>TRBJ2-3|TRBV29-1
CSVEEGTSATWSTDTQYF
>TRBJ2-1|TRBV6-1
CASSDMTGRNEQFF
>TRBJ1-1|TRBV10-2
CASSETGGRDTEAFF
>TRBJ2-5|TRBV29-1
CSVGGAGIGLAEETQYF
>TRBJ2-5|TRBV6-5
CASRLAGPETQYF
>TRBJ1-1|TRBV7-9
CASRNNNMNTEAFF
>TRBJ2-1|TRBV6-5
CASSSAISELYYNEQFF
>TRBJ1-3|TRBV19
CASSPRHPPGNTIYF
>TRBJ1-1|TRBV29-1
CSVGPLGTEAFF
>TRBJ2-3|TRBV20-1
CSAFPSGGLGDTQYF
>TRBJ1-5|TRBV28
CASRSTGFGQPQHF
>TRBJ1-5|TRBV30
CAWSQGTGSNQPQHF
>TRBJ2-1|TRBV4-1
CASSPQTGEYNEQFF
>TRBJ2-7|TRBV20-1
CSASLAGRTYEQYF
>TRBJ1-1|TRBV10-3
CAISPRGNTEAFF
>TRBJ2-3|TRBV7-9
CASCSPATDTQYF
>TRBJ2-3|TRBV7-9
CASSPSLPDTQYF
>TRBJ1-5|TRBV24-1
CATSDTTSPGQPQHF
>TRBJ2-3|TRBV20-1
CSATLALPSTDTQYF
>TRBJ1-4|TRBV20-1
CSARDPGRGEEKLFF
>TRBJ1-5|TRBV7-9
CASSLGQDPPQHF
>TRBJ2-1|TRBV23-1
CANLGQGERTLNNEQFF
>TRBJ1-2|TRBV12-5
CASGIDRALLGYTF
>TRBJ2-1|TRBV12-5
CASGSEGISYNEQFF
>TRBJ2-1|TRBV7-2
CASRASGGANEQFF
>TRBJ2-6|TRBV28
CASSPGGGPGANVLTF
>TRBJ2-3|TRBV7-9
CASSPIDGLPTDTQYF
>TRBJ1-1|TRBV20-1
CSASSGDNTEAFF
>TRBJ2-2|TRBV5-1
CASSPGQTTGELFF
>TRBJ2-5|TRBV20-1
CSAATSAPSKETQYF
>TRBJ2-7|TRBV6-5
CASSLWLGQFEQYF
>TRBJ2-3|TRBV6-2/TRBV6-3
CASSYAFGQGLAATDTQYF
>TRBJ2-1|TRBV29-1
CSVIRGQEQFF
>TRBJ2-5|TRBV20-1
CSAREGGPLETQYF
>TRBJ2-4|TRBV20-1
CSASDGLGVAKNIQYF
>TRBJ1-1|TRBV12-3/TRBV12-4
CASSSEGERFF
>TRBJ1-1|TRBV4-1
CASSQDFGAGTEAFF
>TRBJ2-5|TRBV2
CASRRVRGTQETQYF
>TRBJ2-7|TRBV10-3
CAISESVGVQYF
>TRBJ2-3|TRBV2
CASSEVRTNTDTQYF